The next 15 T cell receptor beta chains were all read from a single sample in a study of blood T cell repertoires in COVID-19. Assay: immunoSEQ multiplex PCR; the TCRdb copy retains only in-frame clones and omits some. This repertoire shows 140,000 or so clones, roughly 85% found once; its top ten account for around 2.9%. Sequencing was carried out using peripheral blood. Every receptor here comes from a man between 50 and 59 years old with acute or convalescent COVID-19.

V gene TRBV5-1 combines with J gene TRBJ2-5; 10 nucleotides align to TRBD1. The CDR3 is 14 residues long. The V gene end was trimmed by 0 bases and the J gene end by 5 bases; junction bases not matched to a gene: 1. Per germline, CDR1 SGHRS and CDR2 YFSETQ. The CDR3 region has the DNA TGCGCCAGCAGCTTGGGACAGGGGGCTGAGACCCAGTACTTC. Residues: CASSLGQGAETQYF.

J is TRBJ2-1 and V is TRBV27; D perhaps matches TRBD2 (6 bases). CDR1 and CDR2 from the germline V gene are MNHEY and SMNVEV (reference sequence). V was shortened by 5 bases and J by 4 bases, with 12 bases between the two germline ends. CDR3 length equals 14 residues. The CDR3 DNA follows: TGTGCCAGCAGTGCGATTAGCGGATACAATGAGCAGTTCTTC. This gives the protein CASSAISGYNEQFF.

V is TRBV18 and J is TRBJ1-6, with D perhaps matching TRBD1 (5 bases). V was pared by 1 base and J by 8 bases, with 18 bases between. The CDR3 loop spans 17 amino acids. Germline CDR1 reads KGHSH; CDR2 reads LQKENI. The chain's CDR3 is CASSPRRVGEGDSPLHF. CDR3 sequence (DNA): TGTGCCAGCTCACCACGTCGGGTAGGGGAAGGGGATTCACCCCTCCACTTT.

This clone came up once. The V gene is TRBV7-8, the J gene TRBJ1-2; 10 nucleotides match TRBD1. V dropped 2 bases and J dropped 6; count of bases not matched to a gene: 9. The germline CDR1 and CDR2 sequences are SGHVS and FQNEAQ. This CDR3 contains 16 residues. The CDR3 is CASSLIFDGTGDGYTF. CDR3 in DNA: TGTGCCAGCAGCTTAATTTTTGACGGGACAGGGGATGGCTACACCTTC.

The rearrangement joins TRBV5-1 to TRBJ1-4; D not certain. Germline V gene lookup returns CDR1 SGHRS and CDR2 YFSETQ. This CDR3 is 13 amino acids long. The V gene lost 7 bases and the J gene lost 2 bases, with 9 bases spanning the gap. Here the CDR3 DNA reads TGCGCCAGCCAATCTAGGACTAATGAAAAACTGTTTTTT. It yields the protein CASQSRTNEKLFF.

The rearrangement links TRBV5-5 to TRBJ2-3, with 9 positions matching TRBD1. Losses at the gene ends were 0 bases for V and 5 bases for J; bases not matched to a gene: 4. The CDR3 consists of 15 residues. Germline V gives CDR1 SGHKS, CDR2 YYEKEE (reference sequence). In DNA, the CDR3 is TGTGCCAGCAGCTTGGGAGGGACAGGGTTAGATACGCAGTATTTT. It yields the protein CASSLGGTGLDTQYF.

CDR3 nucleotide sequence: TGTGCCAGCAGTTACGGGACAGTGAACACTGAAGCTTTCTTT. It encodes CASSYGTVNTEAFF. The chain couples TRBV6-5 to TRBJ1-1; 7 positions agree with TRBD1. The germline V gene has CDR1 MNHEY and CDR2 SVGAGI. V shed 2 bases and J 0 bases; nucleotides not matched to a gene: 0. The CDR3 extends over 14 amino acids.

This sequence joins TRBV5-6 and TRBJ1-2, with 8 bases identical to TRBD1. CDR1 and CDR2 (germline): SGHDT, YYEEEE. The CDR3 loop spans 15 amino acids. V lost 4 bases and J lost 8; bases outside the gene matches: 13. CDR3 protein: CASSLPSDRVRGYTF. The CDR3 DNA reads TGTGCCAGCAGCCTACCCTCGGACAGGGTTCGAGGCTACACCTTC.

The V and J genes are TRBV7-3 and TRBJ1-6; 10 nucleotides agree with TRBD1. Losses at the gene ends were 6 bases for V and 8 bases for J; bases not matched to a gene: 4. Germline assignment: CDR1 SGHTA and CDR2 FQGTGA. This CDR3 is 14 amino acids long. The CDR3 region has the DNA TGTGCCAGCAGTTTGGACAGGGGGTATTCACCCCTCCACTTT. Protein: CASSLDRGYSPLHF.

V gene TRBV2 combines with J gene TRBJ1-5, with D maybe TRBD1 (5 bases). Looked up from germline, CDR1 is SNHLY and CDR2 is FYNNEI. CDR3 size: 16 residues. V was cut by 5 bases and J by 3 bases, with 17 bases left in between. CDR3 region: CASSRVGGGFNQPQHF. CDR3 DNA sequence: TGTGCCAGCAGTAGGGTCGGGGGAGGCTTCAATCAGCCCCAGCATTTT.

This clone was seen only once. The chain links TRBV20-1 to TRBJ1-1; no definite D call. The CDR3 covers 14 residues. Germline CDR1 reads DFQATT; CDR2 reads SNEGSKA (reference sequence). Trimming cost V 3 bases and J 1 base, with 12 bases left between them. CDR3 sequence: CSASSGNRNTEAFF. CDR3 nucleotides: TGCAGTGCTAGTAGTGGCAACCGGAACACTGAAGCTTTCTTT.

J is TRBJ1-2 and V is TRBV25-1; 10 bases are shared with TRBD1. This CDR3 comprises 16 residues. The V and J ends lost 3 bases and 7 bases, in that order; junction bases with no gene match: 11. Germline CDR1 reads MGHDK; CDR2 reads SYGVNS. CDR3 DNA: TGTGCCAGCAGTGAGGCCGGGACAGGGGATGAGTTTGGCTACACCTTC. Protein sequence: CASSEAGTGDEFGYTF.

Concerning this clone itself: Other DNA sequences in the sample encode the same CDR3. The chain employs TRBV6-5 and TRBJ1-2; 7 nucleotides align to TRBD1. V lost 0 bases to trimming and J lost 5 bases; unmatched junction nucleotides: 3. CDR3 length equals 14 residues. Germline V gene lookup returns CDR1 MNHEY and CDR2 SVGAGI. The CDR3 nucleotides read TGTGCCAGCAGTTACTCAGGGACAGTGTATGGCTACACCTTC. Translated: CASSYSGTVYGYTF.

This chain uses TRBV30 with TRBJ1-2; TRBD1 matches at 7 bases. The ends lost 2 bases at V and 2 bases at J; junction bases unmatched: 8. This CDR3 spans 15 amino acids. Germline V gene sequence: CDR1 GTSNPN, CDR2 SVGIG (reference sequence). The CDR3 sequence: CAWSLKGGNNYGYTF. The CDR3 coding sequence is TGTGCCTGGAGTCTCAAAGGGGGCAACAACTATGGCTACACCTTC.

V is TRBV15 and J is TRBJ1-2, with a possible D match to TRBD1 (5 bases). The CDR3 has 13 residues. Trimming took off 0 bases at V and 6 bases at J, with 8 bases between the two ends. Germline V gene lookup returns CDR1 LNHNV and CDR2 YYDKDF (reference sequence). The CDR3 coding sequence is TGTGCCACCAGCAGAGAGGTAGGGGATGGCTACACCTTC. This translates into CATSREVGDGYTF.